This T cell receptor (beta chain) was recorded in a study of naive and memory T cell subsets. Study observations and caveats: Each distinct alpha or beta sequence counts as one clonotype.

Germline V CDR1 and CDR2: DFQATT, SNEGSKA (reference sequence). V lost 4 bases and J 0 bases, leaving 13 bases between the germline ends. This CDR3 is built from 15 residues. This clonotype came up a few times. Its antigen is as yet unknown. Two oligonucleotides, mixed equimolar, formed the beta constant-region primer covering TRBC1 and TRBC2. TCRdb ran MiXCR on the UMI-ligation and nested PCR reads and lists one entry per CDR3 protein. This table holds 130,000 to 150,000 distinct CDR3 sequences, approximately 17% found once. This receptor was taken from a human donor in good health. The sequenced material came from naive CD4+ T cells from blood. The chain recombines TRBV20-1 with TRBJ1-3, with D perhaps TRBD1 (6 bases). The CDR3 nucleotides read TGCAGTGCTAATGGCAGGGGTTACTCTGGAAACACCATATATTTT. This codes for CSANGRGYSGNTIYF.